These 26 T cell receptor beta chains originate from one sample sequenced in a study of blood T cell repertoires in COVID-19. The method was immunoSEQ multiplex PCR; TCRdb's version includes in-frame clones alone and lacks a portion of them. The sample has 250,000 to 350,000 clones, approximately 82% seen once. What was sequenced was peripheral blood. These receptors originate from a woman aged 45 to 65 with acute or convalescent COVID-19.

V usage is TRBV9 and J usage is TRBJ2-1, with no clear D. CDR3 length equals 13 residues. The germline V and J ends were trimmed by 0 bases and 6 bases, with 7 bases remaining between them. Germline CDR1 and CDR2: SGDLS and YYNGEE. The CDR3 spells CASSVGPVNEQFF. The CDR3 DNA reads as TGTGCCAGCAGCGTAGGGCCCGTCAATGAGCAGTTCTTC.

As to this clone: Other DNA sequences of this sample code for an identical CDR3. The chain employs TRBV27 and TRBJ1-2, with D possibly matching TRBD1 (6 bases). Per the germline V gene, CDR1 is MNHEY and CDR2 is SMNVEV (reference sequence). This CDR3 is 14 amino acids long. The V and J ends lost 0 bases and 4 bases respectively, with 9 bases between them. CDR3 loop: CASSLSQGPYGYTF. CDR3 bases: TGTGCCAGCAGTTTATCTCAGGGGCCCTATGGCTACACCTTC.

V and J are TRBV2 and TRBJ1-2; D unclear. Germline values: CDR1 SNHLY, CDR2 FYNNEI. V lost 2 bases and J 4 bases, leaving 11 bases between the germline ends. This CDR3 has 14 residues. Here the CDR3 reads CASSESRGSYGYTF. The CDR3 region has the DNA TGTGCCAGCAGTGAATCTCGGGGATCCTATGGCTACACCTTC.

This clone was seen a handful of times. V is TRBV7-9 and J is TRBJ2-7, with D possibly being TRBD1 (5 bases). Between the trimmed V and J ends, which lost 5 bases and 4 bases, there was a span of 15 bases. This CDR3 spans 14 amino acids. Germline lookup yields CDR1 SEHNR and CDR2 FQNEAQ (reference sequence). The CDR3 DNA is TGTGCCAGCAGCCTCACAGGCTCCGGGTACGAGCAGTACTTC. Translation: CASSLTGSGYEQYF.

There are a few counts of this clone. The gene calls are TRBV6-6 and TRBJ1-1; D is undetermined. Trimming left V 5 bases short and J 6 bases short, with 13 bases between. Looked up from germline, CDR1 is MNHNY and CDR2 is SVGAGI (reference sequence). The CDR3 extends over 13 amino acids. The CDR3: CASSLNREPEAFF. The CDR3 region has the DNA TGTGCCAGCAGTCTGAACCGGGAACCTGAAGCTTTCTTT.

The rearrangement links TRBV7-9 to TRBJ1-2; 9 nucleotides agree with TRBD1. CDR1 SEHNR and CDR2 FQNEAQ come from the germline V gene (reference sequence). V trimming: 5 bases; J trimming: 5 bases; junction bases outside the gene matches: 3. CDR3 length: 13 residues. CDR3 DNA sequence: TGTGCCAGCAGCCAGGGACAGGGATATGGCTACACCTTC. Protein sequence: CASSQGQGYGYTF.

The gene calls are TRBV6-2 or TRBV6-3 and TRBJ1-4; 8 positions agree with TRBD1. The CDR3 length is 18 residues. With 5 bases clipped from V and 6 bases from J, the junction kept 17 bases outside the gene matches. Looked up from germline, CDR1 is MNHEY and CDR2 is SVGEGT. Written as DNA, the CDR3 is TGTGCCAGCAGTCACACGCTTATGGGACAGGATGTCTATGAAAAACTGTTTTTT. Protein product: CASSHTLMGQDVYEKLFF.

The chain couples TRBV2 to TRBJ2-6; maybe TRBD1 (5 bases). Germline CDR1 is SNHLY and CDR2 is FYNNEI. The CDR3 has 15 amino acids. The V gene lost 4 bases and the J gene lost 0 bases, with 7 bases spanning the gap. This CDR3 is CASSGQLSGANVLTF. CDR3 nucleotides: TGTGCCAGCAGTGGACAGCTCTCTGGGGCCAACGTCCTGACTTTC.

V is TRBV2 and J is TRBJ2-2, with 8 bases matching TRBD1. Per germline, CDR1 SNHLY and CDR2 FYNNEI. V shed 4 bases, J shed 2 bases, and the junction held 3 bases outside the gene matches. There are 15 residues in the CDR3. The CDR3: CASSVGQGNTGELFF. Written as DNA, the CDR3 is TGTGCCAGCAGTGTTGGACAGGGAAACACCGGGGAGCTGTTTTTT.

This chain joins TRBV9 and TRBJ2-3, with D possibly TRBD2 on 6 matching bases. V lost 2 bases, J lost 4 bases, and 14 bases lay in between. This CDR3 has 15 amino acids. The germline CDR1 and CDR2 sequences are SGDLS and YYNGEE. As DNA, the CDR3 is TGTGCCAGCAGCGTTGATCACGGGAGCGCAGATACGCAGTATTTT. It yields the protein CASSVDHGSADTQYF. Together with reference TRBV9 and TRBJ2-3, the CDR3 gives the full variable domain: DSGVTQTPKHLITATGQRVTLRCSPRSGDLSVYWYQQSLDQGLQFLIQYYNGEERAKGNILERFSAQQFPDLHSELNLSSLELGDSALYFCASSVDHGSADTQYFGPGTRLTVL.

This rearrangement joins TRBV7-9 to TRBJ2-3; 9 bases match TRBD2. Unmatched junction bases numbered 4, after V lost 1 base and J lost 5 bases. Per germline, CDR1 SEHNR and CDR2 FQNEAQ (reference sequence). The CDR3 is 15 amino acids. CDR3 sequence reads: CASSLGLAVGDTQYF. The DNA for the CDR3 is TGTGCCAGCAGCTTAGGACTAGCGGTGGGAGATACGCAGTATTTT. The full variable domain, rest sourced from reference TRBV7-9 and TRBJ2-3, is DTGVSQNPRHKITKRGQNVTFRCDPISEHNRLYWYRQTLGQGPEFLTYFQNEAQLEKSRLLSDRFSAERPKGSFSTLEIQRTEQGDSAMYLCASSLGLAVGDTQYFGPGTRLTVL.

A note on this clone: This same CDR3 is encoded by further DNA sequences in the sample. The CDR3 sequence: CASSPQMNTEAFF. CDR3 in DNA: TGTGCCAGCAGCCCCCAGATGAACACTGAAGCTTTCTTT. The V gene is TRBV6-4, the J gene TRBJ1-1; D remains ambiguous. Germline V lookup: CDR1 MRHNA, CDR2 SNTAGT. This CDR3 is 13 amino acids long. With 6 bases removed from V and 0 bases from J, the gap between germline ends came to 8 bases.

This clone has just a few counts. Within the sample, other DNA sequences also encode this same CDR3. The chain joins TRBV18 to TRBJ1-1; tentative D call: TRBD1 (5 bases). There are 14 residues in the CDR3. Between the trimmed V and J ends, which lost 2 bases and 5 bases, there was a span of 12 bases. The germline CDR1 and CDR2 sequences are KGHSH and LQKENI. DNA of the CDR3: TGTGCCAGCTCACCAACGGGGCGGGAAACTGAAGCTTTCTTT. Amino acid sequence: CASSPTGRETEAFF.

The CDR3 loop reads CASRAGQLNYGYTF. The CDR3 bases are TGTGCCAGCAGGGCGGGACAGCTTAACTATGGCTACACCTTC. The chain joins TRBV28 to TRBJ1-2; 7 bases line up with TRBD1. CDR1 MDHEN and CDR2 SYDVKM come from the germline V gene. The V and J ends lost 6 bases and 1 base, in that order; junction bases with no gene match: 5. This CDR3 is built from 14 residues.

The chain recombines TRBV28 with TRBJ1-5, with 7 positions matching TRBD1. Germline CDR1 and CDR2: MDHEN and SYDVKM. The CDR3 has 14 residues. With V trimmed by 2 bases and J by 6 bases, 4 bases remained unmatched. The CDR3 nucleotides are TGTGCCAGCAGTTTAGGGACAGTCGGTCAGCCCCAGCATTTT. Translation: CASSLGTVGQPQHF. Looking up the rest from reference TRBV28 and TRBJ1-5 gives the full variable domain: DVKVTQSSRYLVKRTGEKVFLECVQDMDHENMFWYRQDPGLGLRLIYFSYDVKMKEKGDIPEGYSVSREKKERFSLILESASTNQTSMYLCASSLGTVGQPQHFGDGTRLSIL.

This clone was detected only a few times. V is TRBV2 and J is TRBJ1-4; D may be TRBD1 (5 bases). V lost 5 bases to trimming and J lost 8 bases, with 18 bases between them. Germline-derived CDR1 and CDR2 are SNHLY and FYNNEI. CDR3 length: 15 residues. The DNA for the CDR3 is TGTGCCAGCAGTAAACTCGATCAGGGCCACGAAAAACTGTTTTTT. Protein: CASSKLDQGHEKLFF.

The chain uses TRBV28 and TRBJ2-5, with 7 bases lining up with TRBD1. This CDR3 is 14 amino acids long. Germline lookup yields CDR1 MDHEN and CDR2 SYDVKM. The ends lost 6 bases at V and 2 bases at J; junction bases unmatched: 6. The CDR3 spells CASSLPGQQETQYF. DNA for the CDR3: TGTGCCAGCAGCTTACCGGGACAGCAAGAGACCCAGTACTTC.

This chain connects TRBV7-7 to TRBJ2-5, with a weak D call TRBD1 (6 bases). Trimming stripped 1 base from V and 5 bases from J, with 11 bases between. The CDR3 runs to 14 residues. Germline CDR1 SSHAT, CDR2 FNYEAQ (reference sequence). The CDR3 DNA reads TGTGCCAGCAGCTTAGATCAGGGGTCGGAGACCCAGTACTTC. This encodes CASSLDQGSETQYF.

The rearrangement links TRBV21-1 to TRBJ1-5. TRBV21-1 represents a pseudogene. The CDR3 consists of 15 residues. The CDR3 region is CASSTLPHGGQPQHF. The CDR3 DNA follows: TGTGCCAGCAGCACTCTCCCTCACGGGGGACAGCCCCAGCATTTT.

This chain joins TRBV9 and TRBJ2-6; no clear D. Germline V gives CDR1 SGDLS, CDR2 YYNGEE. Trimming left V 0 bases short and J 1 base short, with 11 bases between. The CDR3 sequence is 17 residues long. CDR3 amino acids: CASSVGITVSGANVLTF. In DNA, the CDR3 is TGTGCCAGCAGCGTAGGTATTACAGTGTCTGGGGCCAACGTCCTGACTTTC. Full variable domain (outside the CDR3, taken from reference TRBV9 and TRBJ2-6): DSGVTQTPKHLITATGQRVTLRCSPRSGDLSVYWYQQSLDQGLQFLIQYYNGEERAKGNILERFSAQQFPDLHSELNLSSLELGDSALYFCASSVGITVSGANVLTFGAGSRLTVL.

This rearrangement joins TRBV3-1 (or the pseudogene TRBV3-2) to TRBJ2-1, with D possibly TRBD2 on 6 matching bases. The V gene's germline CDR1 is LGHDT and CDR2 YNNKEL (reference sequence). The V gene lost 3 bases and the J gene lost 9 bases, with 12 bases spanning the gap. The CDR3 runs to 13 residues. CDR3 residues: CASSHIAVGEQFF. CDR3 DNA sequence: TGTGCCAGCAGCCACATAGCGGTGGGTGAGCAGTTCTTC.

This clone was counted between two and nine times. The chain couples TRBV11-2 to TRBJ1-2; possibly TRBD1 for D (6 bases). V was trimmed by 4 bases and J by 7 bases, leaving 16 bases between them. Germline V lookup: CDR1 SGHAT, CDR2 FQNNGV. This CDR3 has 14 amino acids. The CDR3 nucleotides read TGTGCCAGCAGCTCGCTAAGGGGGAGGGGTGGCTACACCTTC. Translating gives CASSSLRGRGGYTF.

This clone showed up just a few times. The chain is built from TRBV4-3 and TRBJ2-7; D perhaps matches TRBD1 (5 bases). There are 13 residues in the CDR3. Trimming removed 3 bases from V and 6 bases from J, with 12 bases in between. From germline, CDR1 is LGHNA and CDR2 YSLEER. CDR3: CASSHIGASEQYF. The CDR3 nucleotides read TGCGCCAGCAGCCACATAGGGGCCAGCGAGCAGTACTTC.

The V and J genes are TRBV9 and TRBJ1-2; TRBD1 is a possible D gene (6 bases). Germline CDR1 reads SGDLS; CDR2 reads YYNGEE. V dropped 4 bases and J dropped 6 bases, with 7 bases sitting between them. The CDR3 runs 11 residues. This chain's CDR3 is CASSNRDGYTF. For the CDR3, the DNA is TGTGCCAGCAGCAACAGGGATGGCTACACCTTC.

The CDR3 spells CAGREAGANVLTF. In DNA form, the CDR3 reads TGTGCCGGACGGGAAGCTGGGGCCAACGTCCTGACTTTC. V and J are TRBV11-2 and TRBJ2-6; D perhaps matches TRBD2 (5 bases). With 11 bases removed from V and 2 bases from J, the gap between germline ends came to 10 bases. CDR3 length: 13 amino acids. Per the germline V gene, CDR1 is SGHAT and CDR2 is FQNNGV.

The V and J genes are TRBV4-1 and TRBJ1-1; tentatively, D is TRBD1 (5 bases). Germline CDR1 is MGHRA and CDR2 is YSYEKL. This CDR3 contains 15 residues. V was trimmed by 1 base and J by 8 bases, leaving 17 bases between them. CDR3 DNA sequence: TGCGCCAGCAGCCAAGGGCTAGTATCGAGGACAGAAGCTTTCTTT. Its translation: CASSQGLVSRTEAFF.